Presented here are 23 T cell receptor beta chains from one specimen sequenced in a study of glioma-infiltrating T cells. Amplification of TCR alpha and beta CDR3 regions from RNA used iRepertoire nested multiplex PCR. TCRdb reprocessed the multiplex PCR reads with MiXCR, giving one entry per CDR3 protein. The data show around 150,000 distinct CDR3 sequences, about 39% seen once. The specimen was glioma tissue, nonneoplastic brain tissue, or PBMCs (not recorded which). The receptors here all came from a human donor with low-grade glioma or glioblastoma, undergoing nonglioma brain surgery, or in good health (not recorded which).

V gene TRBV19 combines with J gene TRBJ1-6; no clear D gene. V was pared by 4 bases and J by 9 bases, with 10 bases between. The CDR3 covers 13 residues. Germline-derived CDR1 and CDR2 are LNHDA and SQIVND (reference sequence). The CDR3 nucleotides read TGTGCCAGTAGTAAAAAGGCTGGTTCACCCCTCCACTTT. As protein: CASSKKAGSPLHF.

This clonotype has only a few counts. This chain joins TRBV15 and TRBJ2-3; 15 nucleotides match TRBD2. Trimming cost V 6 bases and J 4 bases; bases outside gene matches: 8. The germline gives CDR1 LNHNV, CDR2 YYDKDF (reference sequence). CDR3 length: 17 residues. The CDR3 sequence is CATRRTSGGAVSDTQYF. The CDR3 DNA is TGTGCCACCAGAAGGACTAGCGGGGGGGCTGTTTCAGATACGCAGTATTTT.

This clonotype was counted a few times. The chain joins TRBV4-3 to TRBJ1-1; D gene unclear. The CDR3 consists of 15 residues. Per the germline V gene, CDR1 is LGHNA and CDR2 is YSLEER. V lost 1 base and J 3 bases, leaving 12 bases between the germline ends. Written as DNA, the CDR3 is TGCGCCAGCAGCCAAGGAACCACGAGGGACACTGAAGCTTTCTTT. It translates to CASSQGTTRDTEAFF.

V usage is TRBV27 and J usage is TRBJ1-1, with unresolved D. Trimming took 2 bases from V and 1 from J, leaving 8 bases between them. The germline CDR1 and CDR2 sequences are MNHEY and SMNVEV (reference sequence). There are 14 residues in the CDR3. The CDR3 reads CASSLGLPNTEAFF. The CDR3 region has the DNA TGTGCCAGCAGTTTAGGCCTCCCGAACACTGAAGCTTTCTTT.

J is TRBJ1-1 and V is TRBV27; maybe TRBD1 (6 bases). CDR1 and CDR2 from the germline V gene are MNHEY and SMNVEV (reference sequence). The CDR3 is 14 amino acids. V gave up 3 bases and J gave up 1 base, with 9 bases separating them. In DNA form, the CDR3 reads TGTGCCAGCAGTTTTGTAGGGGGGAACACTGAAGCTTTCTTT. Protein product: CASSFVGGNTEAFF.

Here the CDR3 DNA reads TGTGCCAGCAGCTTAGGACAGAAGAACACTGAAGCTTTCTTT. It codes for CASSLGQKNTEAFF. V usage is TRBV7-9 and J usage is TRBJ1-1; perhaps TRBD1 as D (5 bases). From germline, CDR1 is SEHNR and CDR2 FQNEAQ (reference sequence). V lost 1 base to trimming and J lost 1 base, with 7 bases between them. The CDR3 is 14 residues long.

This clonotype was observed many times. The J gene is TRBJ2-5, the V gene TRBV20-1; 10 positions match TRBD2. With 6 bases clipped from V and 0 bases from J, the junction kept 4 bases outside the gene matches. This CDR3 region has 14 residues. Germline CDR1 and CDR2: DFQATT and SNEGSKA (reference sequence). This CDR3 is CSAPGTSDQETQYF. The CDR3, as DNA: TGCAGTGCCCCCGGGACTAGCGACCAAGAGACCCAGTACTTC.

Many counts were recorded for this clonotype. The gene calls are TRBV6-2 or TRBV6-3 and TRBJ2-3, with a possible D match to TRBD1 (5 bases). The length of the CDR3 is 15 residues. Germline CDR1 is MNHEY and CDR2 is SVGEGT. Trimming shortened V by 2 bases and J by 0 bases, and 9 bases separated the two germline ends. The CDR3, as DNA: TGTGCCAGCAGTTACGCAGGGCCTAGCACAGATACGCAGTATTTT. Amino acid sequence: CASSYAGPSTDTQYF.

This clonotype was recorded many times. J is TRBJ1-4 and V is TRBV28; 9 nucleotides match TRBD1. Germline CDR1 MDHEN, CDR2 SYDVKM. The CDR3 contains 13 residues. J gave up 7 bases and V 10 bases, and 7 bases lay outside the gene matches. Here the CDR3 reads CATKDRGSEKLFF. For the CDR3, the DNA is TGTGCCACCAAGGACAGGGGTAGTGAAAAACTGTTTTTT.

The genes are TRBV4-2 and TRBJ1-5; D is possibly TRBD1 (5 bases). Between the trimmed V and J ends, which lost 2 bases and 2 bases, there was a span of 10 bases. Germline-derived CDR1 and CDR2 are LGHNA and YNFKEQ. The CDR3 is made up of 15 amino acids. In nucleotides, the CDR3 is TGTGCCAGCAGCCAAAAGGGAGGGGGCAATCAGCCCCAGCATTTT. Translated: CASSQKGGGNQPQHF.

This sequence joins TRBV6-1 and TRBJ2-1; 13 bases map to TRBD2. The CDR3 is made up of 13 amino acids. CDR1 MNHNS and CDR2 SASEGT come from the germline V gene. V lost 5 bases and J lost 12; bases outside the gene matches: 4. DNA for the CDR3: TGTGCCAGCAGTAGGGGACTAGCGGGAACGCAGTTCTTC. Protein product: CASSRGLAGTQFF.

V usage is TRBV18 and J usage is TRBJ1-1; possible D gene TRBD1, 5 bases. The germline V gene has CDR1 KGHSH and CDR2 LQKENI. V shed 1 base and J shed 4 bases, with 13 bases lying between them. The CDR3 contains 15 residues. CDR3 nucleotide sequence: TGTGCCAGCTCACCACGGGGAGGAGGGGCCACTGAAGCTTTCTTT. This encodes CASSPRGGGATEAFF.

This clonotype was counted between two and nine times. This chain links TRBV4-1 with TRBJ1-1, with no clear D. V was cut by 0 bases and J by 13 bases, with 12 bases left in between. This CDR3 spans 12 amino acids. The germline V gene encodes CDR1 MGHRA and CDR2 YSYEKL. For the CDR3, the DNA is TGCGCCAGCAGCCAAGATCGGGGTTTGGTTTTCTTT. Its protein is CASSQDRGLVFF.

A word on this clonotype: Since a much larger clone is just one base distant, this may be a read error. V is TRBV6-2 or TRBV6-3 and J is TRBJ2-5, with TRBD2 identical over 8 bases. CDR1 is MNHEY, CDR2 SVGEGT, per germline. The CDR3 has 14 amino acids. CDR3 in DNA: TGTGCCAGCAATGCCGGGAGGGCCTCAGAGGCCCAGTACTTC. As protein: CASNAGRASEAQYF.

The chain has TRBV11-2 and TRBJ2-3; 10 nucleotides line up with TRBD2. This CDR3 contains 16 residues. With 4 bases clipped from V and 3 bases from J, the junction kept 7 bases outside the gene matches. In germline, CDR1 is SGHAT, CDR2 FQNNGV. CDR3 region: CASSSSSGSATDTQYF. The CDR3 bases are TGTGCCAGCAGCTCCTCTAGCGGGAGTGCGACAGATACGCAGTATTTT.

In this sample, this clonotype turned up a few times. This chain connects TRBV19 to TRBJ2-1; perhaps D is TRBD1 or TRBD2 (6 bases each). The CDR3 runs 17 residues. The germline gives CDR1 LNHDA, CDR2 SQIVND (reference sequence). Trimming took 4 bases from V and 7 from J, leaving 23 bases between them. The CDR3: CASSNTGSGARGNEQFF. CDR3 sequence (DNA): TGTGCCAGTAGTAACACAGGGTCTGGAGCCCGGGGGAATGAGCAGTTCTTC.

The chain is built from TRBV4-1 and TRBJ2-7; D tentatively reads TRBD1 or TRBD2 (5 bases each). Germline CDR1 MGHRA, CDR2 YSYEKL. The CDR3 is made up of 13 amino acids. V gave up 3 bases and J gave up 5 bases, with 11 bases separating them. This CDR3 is CASSHKMGDEQYF. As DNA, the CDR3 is TGCGCCAGCAGCCACAAGATGGGGGACGAGCAGTACTTC.

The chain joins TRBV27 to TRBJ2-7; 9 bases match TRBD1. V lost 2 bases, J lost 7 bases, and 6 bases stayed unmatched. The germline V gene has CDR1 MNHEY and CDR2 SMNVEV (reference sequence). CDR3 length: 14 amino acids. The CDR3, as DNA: TGTGCCAGCAGTTTAATAGGGACAGGGCGGGAGCAGTACTTC. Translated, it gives CASSLIGTGREQYF.

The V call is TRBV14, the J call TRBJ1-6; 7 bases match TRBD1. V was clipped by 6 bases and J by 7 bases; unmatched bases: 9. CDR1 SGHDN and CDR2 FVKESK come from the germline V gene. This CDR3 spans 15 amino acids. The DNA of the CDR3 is TGTGCCAGCAGAAAAGAATACAGGGGAAATTCACCCCTCCACTTT. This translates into CASRKEYRGNSPLHF.

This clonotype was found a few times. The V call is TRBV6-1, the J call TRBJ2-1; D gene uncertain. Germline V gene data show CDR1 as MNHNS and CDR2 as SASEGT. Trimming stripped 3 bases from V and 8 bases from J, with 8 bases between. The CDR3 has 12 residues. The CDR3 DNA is TGTGCCAGCAGTGAGGACGGCGATGAGCAGTTCTTC. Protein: CASSEDGDEQFF.

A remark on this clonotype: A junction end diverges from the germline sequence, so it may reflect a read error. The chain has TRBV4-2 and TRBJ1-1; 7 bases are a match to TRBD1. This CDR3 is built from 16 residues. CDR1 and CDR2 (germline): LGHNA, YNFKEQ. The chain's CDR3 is CASSQEGATGNPEAFF. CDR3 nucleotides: TGTGCCAGCAGCCAAGAGGGGGCGACAGGGAACCCTGAAGCTTTCTTT.

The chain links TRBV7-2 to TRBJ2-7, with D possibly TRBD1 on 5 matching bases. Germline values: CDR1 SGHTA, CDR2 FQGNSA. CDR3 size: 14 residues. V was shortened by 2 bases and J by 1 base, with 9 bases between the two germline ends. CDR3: CASSLRQSSYEQYF. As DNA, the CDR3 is TGTGCCAGCAGCTTAAGACAGAGTTCCTACGAGCAGTACTTC.

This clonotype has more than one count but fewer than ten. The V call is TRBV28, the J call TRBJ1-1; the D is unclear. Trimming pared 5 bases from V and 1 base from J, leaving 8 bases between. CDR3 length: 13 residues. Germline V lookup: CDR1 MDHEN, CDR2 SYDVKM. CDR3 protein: CASSKIQNTEAFF. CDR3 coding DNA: TGTGCCAGCAGTAAAATACAGAACACTGAAGCTTTCTTT.